The 32 T cell receptor beta chains below were found in one sample sequenced in a study of Ad26.COV2.S vaccination and SARS-CoV-2 variants. Sample treatment: about 20 received Ad26.COV2.S at low or high dose, single or two shots; roughly five received placebo; per-sample allocation not given. Collection of the samples took place on day 63 after the first injection of vaccine or placebo. Profiled with immunoSEQ multiplex PCR; TCRdb holds only in-frame clones, not every one. The profile shows 300,000 to 400,000 clones, about 85% of them singletons. This material consisted of peripheral blood, taken in a trial of Ad26.COV2.S vaccine versus placebo. Receptors originate from a person between 18 and 59 years old who received the Ad26.COV2.S COVID-19 vaccine or a placebo.

The sample holds one count of this clone. V usage is TRBV24-1 and J usage is TRBJ2-2, with D perhaps TRBD1 (6 bases). The V end lost 7 bases, the J end lost 2 bases, and 10 bases lay between the germline ends. The germline gives CDR1 KGHDR, CDR2 SFDVKD. The CDR3 is 14 residues long. The CDR3 DNA is TGTGCCACCAGAGGACAGCCAAACACCGGGGAGCTGTTTTTT. It encodes CATRGQPNTGELFF.

This clone was seen just once. V is TRBV6-2 or TRBV6-3 and J is TRBJ2-1; 13 nucleotides agree with TRBD2. Per the germline V gene, CDR1 is MNHEY and CDR2 is SVGEGT. The V segment lost 6 bases and the J segment 6 bases; nucleotides outside the gene matches: 8. This CDR3 comprises 16 residues. The CDR3: CASSPWTSGSFNEQFF. For the CDR3, the DNA is TGTGCCAGCAGCCCTTGGACTAGCGGGAGCTTCAATGAGCAGTTCTTC.

The CDR3 nucleotides are TGCGCCAGCAGTTGGGCCGGGAAAAACATTCAGTACTTC. It codes for CASSWAGKNIQYF. This chain uses TRBV5-1 with TRBJ2-4; D is undetermined. The germline V gene encodes CDR1 SGHRS and CDR2 YFSETQ. The CDR3 length is 13 residues. Between the trimmed V and J ends, which lost 5 bases and 4 bases, there was a span of 10 bases.

This chain connects TRBV2 to TRBJ2-3, with D unresolved. The CDR3 runs 12 residues. Trimming stripped 5 bases from V and 1 base from J, with 4 bases between. Germline values: CDR1 SNHLY, CDR2 FYNNEI. The CDR3 DNA is TGTGCCAGCAGTCCCCGCACAGATACGCAGTATTTT. Its translation: CASSPRTDTQYF. Full variable domain (missing parts from reference TRBV2 and TRBJ2-3): EPEVTQTPSHQVTQMGQEVILRCVPISNHLYFYWYRQILGQKVEFLVSFYNNEISEKSEIFDDQFSVERPDGSNFTLKIRSTKLEDSAMYFCASSPRTDTQYFGPGTRLTVL.

This chain connects TRBV6-5 to TRBJ1-6; 8 bases agree with TRBD1. This CDR3 is built from 15 residues. Trimming removed 0 bases from V and 10 bases from J; junction bases left unmatched: 5. Per the germline V gene, CDR1 is MNHEY and CDR2 is SVGAGI. The CDR3 protein is CASSYSTQGASPLHF. The CDR3 DNA sequence: TGTGCCAGCAGTTACTCGACGCAGGGGGCATCACCCCTCCACTTT.

This chain joins TRBV5-8 and TRBJ1-5; no clear D. Germline CDR1 and CDR2: SGHTS and YDEGEE. Trimming took 3 bases from V and 1 from J, leaving 14 bases between them. The CDR3 sequence is 16 residues long. The CDR3 sequence is CASSSPQWTSNQPQHF. CDR3 in DNA: TGTGCCAGCAGCTCTCCACAGTGGACGAGCAATCAGCCCCAGCATTTT.

This chain links TRBV3-1 (or the pseudogene TRBV3-2) with TRBJ2-3; 9 bases are shared with TRBD2. V gave up 1 base and J gave up 4 bases; unmatched junction bases: 3. Germline CDR1 is LGHDT and CDR2 is YNNKEL (reference sequence). This CDR3 comprises 15 residues. CDR3 region: CASSQAQRGADTQYF. DNA of the CDR3: TGTGCCAGCAGCCAAGCTCAGCGGGGGGCAGATACGCAGTATTTT.

The chain recombines TRBV2 with TRBJ2-3, with 10 bases fitting TRBD2. The germline V gene encodes CDR1 SNHLY and CDR2 FYNNEI. The trim removed 5 bases at V and 4 bases at J, leaving 0 bases unmatched. CDR3 length: 13 residues. The CDR3 sequence is CASSSGGADTQYF. The CDR3 coding sequence is TGTGCCAGCAGTAGCGGGGGGGCAGATACGCAGTATTTT.

In its sample, this clone was seen a few times. V is TRBV6-5 and J is TRBJ2-1, with a possible D match to TRBD2 (6 bases). There are 14 residues in the CDR3. V was trimmed by 6 bases and J by 0 bases, leaving 9 bases between them. Germline V gene lookup returns CDR1 MNHEY and CDR2 SVGAGI. The CDR3 DNA reads TGTGCCAGCAGCCCGGAGGGCTCCTACAATGAGCAGTTCTTC. Protein product: CASSPEGSYNEQFF.

This clone showed up just once. The J gene is TRBJ2-5, the V gene TRBV5-1; perhaps TRBD2 as D (5 bases). The CDR3 is 15 amino acids. Trimming took 2 bases from V and 5 from J, leaving 16 bases between them. CDR1 SGHRS and CDR2 YFSETQ come from the germline V gene. The CDR3 region is CASSFLTTGRETQYF. In nucleotides, the CDR3 is TGCGCCAGCAGCTTTTTGACTACGGGCAGGGAGACCCAGTACTTC.

The chain is built from TRBV19 and TRBJ1-3; tentative D call: TRBD1 (6 bases). Germline V gene sequence: CDR1 LNHDA, CDR2 SQIVND (reference sequence). V lost 5 bases and J 0 bases, leaving 14 bases between the germline ends. The CDR3 length is 16 residues. The CDR3 DNA sequence: TGTGCCAGTAGTTCCGACAGGTCTAGCTCTGGAAACACCATATATTTT. Translating gives CASSSDRSSSGNTIYF. Full variable domain (outside the CDR3, taken from reference TRBV19 and TRBJ1-3): DGGITQSPKYLFRKEGQNVTLSCEQNLNHDAMYWYRQDPGQGLRLIYYSQIVNDFQKGDIAEGYSVSREKKESFPLTVTSAQKNPTAFYLCASSSDRSSSGNTIYFGEGSWLTVV.

The sample holds a few counts of this clone. DNA of the CDR3: TGTGCCAGCAGTTTAGACTCGGGGAGGGACGCTTTCTTT. Protein sequence: CASSLDSGRDAFF. The rearrangement joins TRBV12-3 or TRBV12-4 to TRBJ1-1; weak D call: TRBD1 (5 bases). This CDR3 comprises 13 residues. The germline V and J ends were trimmed by 1 base and 11 bases, with 14 bases remaining between them.

This chain joins TRBV19 and TRBJ2-4; unclear D gene. Trimming took off 8 bases at V and 7 bases at J, with 21 bases between the two ends. The CDR3 length is 15 residues. CDR1 LNHDA and CDR2 SQIVND come from the germline V gene (reference sequence). CDR3 in amino acids: CASGLSRLDRNIQYF. The CDR3 nucleotides read TGTGCCAGTGGCCTCTCGCGGCTCGATCGGAACATTCAGTACTTC. Looking up the rest from reference TRBV19 and TRBJ2-4 gives the full variable domain: DGGITQSPKYLFRKEGQNVTLSCEQNLNHDAMYWYRQDPGQGLRLIYYSQIVNDFQKGDIAEGYSVSREKKESFPLTVTSAQKNPTAFYLCASGLSRLDRNIQYFGAGTRLSVL.

The J gene is TRBJ1-1, the V gene TRBV19; D possibly corresponds to TRBD1 (5 bases). The CDR3 is 12 amino acids. Trimming cost V 6 bases and J 3 bases, with 8 bases left between them. Germline V gene sequence: CDR1 LNHDA, CDR2 SQIVND (reference sequence). The CDR3: CASRGGYTEAFF. The DNA of the CDR3 is TGTGCCAGTAGGGGGGGGTACACTGAAGCTTTCTTT.

V is TRBV5-1 and J is TRBJ1-1; 11 bases agree with TRBD1. This CDR3 is 16 amino acids long. V dropped 3 bases and J dropped 1; count of bases not matched to a gene: 5. Germline lookup yields CDR1 SGHRS and CDR2 YFSETQ. The CDR3 sequence is CASSSRDRGRNTEAFF. The CDR3 region has the DNA TGCGCCAGCAGCTCCCGGGACAGGGGGAGGAACACTGAAGCTTTCTTT.

The J gene is TRBJ1-4, the V gene TRBV28; 8 nucleotides match TRBD1. The germline V gene has CDR1 MDHEN and CDR2 SYDVKM. The CDR3 covers 14 residues. Trimming took 6 bases from V and 6 from J; bases not matched to a gene: 6. The CDR3 spells CASSPVTGDEKLFF. The CDR3 bases are TGTGCCAGCAGCCCGGTGACAGGGGATGAAAAACTGTTTTTT.

The CDR3 here is CASSLQGAMYNQPQHF. The CDR3 coding sequence is TGTGCCAGCAGTTTGCAGGGGGCGATGTACAATCAGCCCCAGCATTTT. The chain recombines TRBV6-6 with TRBJ1-5; 8 bases are a match to TRBD1. Germline V gene sequence: CDR1 MNHNY, CDR2 SVGAGI (reference sequence). This CDR3 has 16 amino acids. The junction had 8 bases not matched to a gene; V was cut back by 4 bases and J by 3 bases.

The rearrangement uses TRBV19 and TRBJ2-3, with TRBD1 matching 9 bases. This CDR3 region has 15 residues. V trimming: 5 bases; J trimming: 6 bases; junction bases outside the gene matches: 9. Germline V lookup: CDR1 LNHDA, CDR2 SQIVND (reference sequence). The CDR3 DNA sequence: TGTGCCAGTAGTGCCAACAGGGGGCGCGGGGATACGCAGTATTTT. It yields the protein CASSANRGRGDTQYF.

The chain couples TRBV9 to TRBJ2-7, with 7 bases aligning to TRBD2. The trim removed 3 bases at V and 3 bases at J, leaving 9 bases unmatched. This CDR3 region has 15 residues. Germline CDR1 and CDR2: SGDLS and YYNGEE. DNA for the CDR3: TGTGCCAGCAGCGAGGGAGCGGGATTGATCTACGAGCAGTACTTC. Residues: CASSEGAGLIYEQYF. Full variable domain (missing parts from reference TRBV9 and TRBJ2-7): DSGVTQTPKHLITATGQRVTLRCSPRSGDLSVYWYQQSLDQGLQFLIQYYNGEERAKGNILERFSAQQFPDLHSELNLSSLELGDSALYFCASSEGAGLIYEQYFGPGTRLTVT.

The chain's CDR3 is CASSQRGIDEQFF. DNA for the CDR3: TGTGCCAGCAGCCAACGGGGGATTGATGAGCAGTTCTTC. This rearrangement joins TRBV14 to TRBJ2-1; maybe TRBD2 (6 bases). V lost 2 bases to trimming and J lost 8 bases, with 10 bases between them. The CDR3 runs to 13 residues. CDR1 SGHDN and CDR2 FVKESK come from the germline V gene.

The V and J genes are TRBV19 and TRBJ2-1; 12 bases agree with TRBD2. CDR3 size: 16 residues. V dropped 6 bases and J dropped 8; count of bases not matched to a gene: 11. Germline V gives CDR1 LNHDA, CDR2 SQIVND (reference sequence). The CDR3 nucleotides read TGTGCCAGTAGGCTAGCGGGGGGGCAACTCGCCCATGAGCAGTTCTTC. Protein sequence: CASRLAGGQLAHEQFF.

This CDR3 is CASSFSGSEAFF. The CDR3 DNA follows: TGTGCCAGCAGTTTCAGCGGCTCTGAAGCTTTCTTT. The chain is built from TRBV6-5 and TRBJ1-1; D gene unclear. The CDR3 is 12 residues long. Trimming took off 4 bases at V and 6 bases at J, with 9 bases between the two ends. Germline V gene sequence: CDR1 MNHEY, CDR2 SVGAGI.

CDR3 amino acids: CATQQTGLGNTEAFF. The DNA for the CDR3 is TGTGCCACACAACAGACGGGACTTGGGAACACTGAAGCTTTCTTT. The chain has TRBV6-5 and TRBJ1-1; tentatively, D is TRBD1 (5 bases). CDR1 is MNHEY and CDR2 is SVGAGI in the germline V gene. This CDR3 has 15 residues. The V end lost 10 bases, the J end lost 1 base, and 19 bases lay between the germline ends.

The rearrangement uses TRBV7-2 and TRBJ2-1; D may be TRBD2 (6 bases). The CDR3 is 13 residues long. The germline gives CDR1 SGHTA, CDR2 FQGNSA. V lost 2 bases and J 11 bases, leaving 13 bases between the germline ends. This CDR3 is CASSLLGGLQQFF. As DNA, the CDR3 is TGTGCCAGCAGCTTATTGGGGGGACTCCAGCAGTTCTTC.

The DNA of the CDR3 is TGTGCCAGCAGCAGAAAGGAGTACAATGAGCAGTTCTTC. Translated, it gives CASSRKEYNEQFF. V gene TRBV5-5 combines with J gene TRBJ2-1, with no clear D. The CDR3 runs 13 residues. V was pared by 4 bases and J by 4 bases, with 9 bases between. Germline V gene data show CDR1 as SGHKS and CDR2 as YYEKEE (reference sequence).

CDR3 coding DNA: TGCGCCAGCAGCAAAGCCGGGACAGATGTTGGAAACACCATATATTTT. Translation gives CASSKAGTDVGNTIYF. The chain recombines TRBV5-1 with TRBJ1-3, with TRBD1 identical over 7 bases. The V and J ends lost 4 bases and 3 bases, in that order; junction bases with no gene match: 10. The germline CDR1 and CDR2 sequences are SGHRS and YFSETQ. This CDR3 is built from 16 residues.

The rearrangement uses TRBV10-3 and TRBJ2-1; D possibly corresponds to TRBD2 (6 bases). Per germline, CDR1 ENHRY and CDR2 SYGVKD. Trimming took off 4 bases at V and 4 bases at J, with 14 bases between the two ends. The CDR3 is 15 residues long. CDR3 nucleotide sequence: TGTGCCATCAGTGTCGGGACTGACCCATACAATGAGCAGTTCTTC. Translation: CAISVGTDPYNEQFF.

The rearrangement joins TRBV6-5 to TRBJ2-2, with TRBD1 identical over 7 bases. Germline loops: CDR1 MNHEY, CDR2 SVGAGI. The CDR3 runs to 14 residues. Unmatched junction bases numbered 2, after V lost 6 bases and J lost 1 base. CDR3 bases: TGTGCCAGCAGGGGACAGAGGAACACCGGGGAGCTGTTTTTT. Its translation: CASRGQRNTGELFF.

This chain joins TRBV12-3 or TRBV12-4 and TRBJ2-7, with 7 positions matching TRBD1. V gave up 6 bases and J gave up 6 bases; unmatched junction bases: 5. This CDR3 is built from 12 residues. DNA of the CDR3: TGTGCCAGCAGCCGAAACAGGGGCGAGCAGTACTTC. Translation gives CASSRNRGEQYF.

This chain connects TRBV27 to TRBJ2-3; 8 positions match TRBD1. The ends lost 5 bases at V and 4 bases at J; junction bases unmatched: 5. The V gene's germline CDR1 is MNHEY and CDR2 SMNVEV (reference sequence). The CDR3 covers 14 residues. DNA for the CDR3: TGTGCCAGCAGTGTCCAGGGGGCCGCAGATACGCAGTATTTT. This translates into CASSVQGAADTQYF.

The CDR3 DNA sequence: TGCGCCAGCAGTCAATATTTTAGAGAACCTAAAATGAACACTGAAGCTTTCTTT. As protein: CASSQYFREPKMNTEAFF. The chain joins TRBV23-1 to TRBJ1-1; no clear D gene. TRBV23-1 is given ORF status, its function remaining uncertain. CDR3 size: 18 residues. Trimming removed 1 base at V and 0 bases at J, with 18 bases between.

CDR3 in DNA: TGTGCCTGGGTCCCCCCCTACGAGCAGTACTTC. Its protein is CAWVPPYEQYF. This rearrangement joins TRBV30 to TRBJ2-7; no clear D. Germline-derived CDR1 and CDR2 are GTSNPN and SVGIG (reference sequence). The V end was cut by 5 bases, the J end by 2 bases, with 7 bases between. This CDR3 contains 11 residues.